These 2 T cell receptor beta chains were all obtained from the same sample, sequenced in a study of blood T cell repertoires in COVID-19. This table comes from immunoSEQ multiplex PCR, and its TCRdb copy is limited to in-frame clones, with some not included. This table holds some 150,000 clones, around 80% found once. What was sequenced was peripheral blood. These TCRs come from a human donor in a cohort sampled during active COVID-19.

The chain carries TRBV6-6 and TRBJ1-1, with TRBD1 matching 8 bases. Losses at the gene ends were 7 bases for V and 0 bases for J; bases not matched to a gene: 4. Germline CDR1 and CDR2: MNHNY and SVGAGI (reference sequence). The CDR3 has 14 amino acids. The CDR3 protein is CASINRGLNTEAFF. The CDR3 DNA follows: TGTGCCAGCATAAACAGGGGGTTGAACACTGAAGCTTTCTTT.

The chain has TRBV19 and TRBJ2-2; 7 positions match TRBD2. The junction had 10 bases not matched to a gene; V was cut back by 6 bases and J by 6 bases. Germline CDR1 LNHDA, CDR2 SQIVND (reference sequence). This CDR3 is 15 amino acids long. CDR3 in amino acids: CASSRSSGDAGELFF. CDR3 nucleotide sequence: TGTGCCAGTAGCCGATCAAGCGGGGACGCCGGGGAGCTGTTTTTT. The entire variable domain, with the rest obtained from reference TRBV19 and TRBJ2-2, is as follows: DGGITQSPKYLFRKEGQNVTLSCEQNLNHDAMYWYRQDPGQGLRLIYYSQIVNDFQKGDIAEGYSVSREKKESFPLTVTSAQKNPTAFYLCASSRSSGDAGELFFGEGSRLTVL.